The TCR beta chain under discussion was sequenced for a study of CD8+CD57+ T cells in acquired aplastic anemia. About the research overall: The DNA of sorted CD4+ and CD8+ cells averaged 3.2 ug.

Study results and limitations: Patient and control CD8+ Simpson's diversity was not significantly different. Sharing between patients and controls was observed for about 27 CD8+ CDR3 sequences.

The template used for profiling TCR beta VDJ and CDR3 was genomic DNA. MiXCR, applied by TCRdb to the reads, yields one record per CDR3 protein. This table holds about 270,000 distinct CDR3 sequences, around three fifths found once. This clonotype was recorded at least ten times. What it binds is not known. Per germline, CDR1 KGHSH and CDR2 LQKENI. The length of the CDR3 is 16 residues. V was cut by 3 bases and J by 6 bases, with 21 bases left in between. The receptor's source is a human donor with severe aplastic anemia or a healthy control (not recorded which). The sample was sorted CD4+, CD8+, or CD8+CD57+ T cells (not recorded which) from PBMCs. V and J are TRBV18 and TRBJ2-7; tentative D call: TRBD2 (5 bases). CDR3: CASSPIPGSATGEQYF. CDR3 DNA sequence: TGTGCCAGCTCACCTATCCCGGGGAGCGCCACGGGCGAGCAGTACTTC.